This section outlines one TCR beta chain sequence together with its context. This entry is derived from a study of blood T cell repertoires in COVID-19. The V end lost 3 bases, the J end lost 5 bases, and 16 bases lay between the germline ends. CDR3 length: 15 amino acids. Per the germline V gene, CDR1 is SGDLS and CDR2 is YYNGEE. Assay: immunoSEQ multiplex PCR; the TCRdb copy retains only in-frame clones and omits some. The sample contains some 530,000 clones, 70% to 90% of which appear only once. The sequence derives from a human donor in a cohort sampled during active COVID-19. The sample was peripheral blood. This rearrangement joins TRBV9 to TRBJ2-3, with D perhaps TRBD1 (6 bases). The CDR3 loop is CASSARQGWKDTQYF. For the CDR3, the DNA is TGTGCCAGCAGCGCACGGCAGGGGTGGAAAGATACGCAGTATTTT.